The text below deals with one TCR beta chain. Its antigen is still unknown. In triplicate, each CD8+ T cell subset was sorted at roughly 330,000 cells per replicate. The CDR3 length is 16 residues. Germline V gives CDR1 MDHEN, CDR2 SYDVKM. It was by 5' RACE with UMI labels that the TRB cDNA libraries were prepared. TCRdb reprocessed the 5' RACE reads, keeping one entry per CDR3 protein, no DNA. In all, the sample yields roughly 48,000 distinct CDR3 sequences. The sample comes from a study of CXCR3-negative and CXCR3-positive naive CD8 T cells. Study-wide background: Around 140 million TRB reads were obtained overall (about 1.5 +/- 0.3 million per library). Broader study findings: Naive subsets had comparable surface CD5; TCR strength was inferred from TRB CDR3 properties.

The rearrangement links TRBV28 to TRBJ2-7; TCRdb designates TRBD2, a call that cannot be tested without DNA. The sequencing sample was made of memory CD8+ T cells from blood. The receptor's source is a human donor in good health. Some clones in this sample may be carry-over from other donors' samples. CDR3 region: CASSLPGLAGSYEQYF.